Shown below are 22 T cell receptor beta chains from a single sample sequenced in a study of T cell repertoires in aging, cancer and after chemotherapy. Multiplex touch-down PCR with TRB-A/B primers amplified rearranged V-D-J TRB sequences. TCRdb fed the multiplex PCR reads into MiXCR, producing one record per CDR3 protein. This sample carries about 8,700 distinct CDR3 sequences, over 30% of them seen once, and the ten largest clones take approximately 3%. The template was genomic DNA from peripheral blood, not RNA. Sequencing was done on a sample of blood. The receptors were sampled from a human donor in good health.

About this clonotype itself: The junction differs from germline at one of its ends, possibly a read error. The chain recombines TRBV27 with TRBJ2-2; D is undetermined. The length of the CDR3 is 15 residues. The germline V gene has CDR1 MNHEY and CDR2 SMNVEV (reference sequence). The CDR3 DNA reads as TGTGGCAGCAGTCCCTGGTCCGCGAACACCGGGGAGCTGTTTTTT. Protein: CGSSPWSANTGELFF.

Remarks on this clonotype: One end of the junction does not line up with germline, which may come from a read error. The CDR3 bases are TGTGCCAGCACCTTTGTTAGCGGGGGAGATACGCAGTATTTT. This codes for CASTFVSGGDTQYF. The gene calls are TRBV5-1 and TRBJ2-3; 9 nucleotides match TRBD2. Germline CDR1 SGHRS, CDR2 YFSETQ. CDR3 length: 14 residues.

This chain uses TRBV12-3 or TRBV12-4 with TRBJ1-6; D uncertain. This CDR3 has 12 residues. The V and J ends lost 6 bases and 10 bases respectively, with 10 bases between them. This chain's CDR3 is CASRLNLSPLHF. The CDR3 DNA follows: TGTGCCAGCAGGCTAAACCTCTCACCCCTCCACTTT.

The rearrangement uses TRBV5-1 and TRBJ2-1; TRBD2 aligns across 7 bases. Germline CDR1 SGHRS, CDR2 YFSETQ. Losses at the gene ends were 8 bases for V and 4 bases for J; bases not matched to a gene: 9. The CDR3 covers 14 residues. This CDR3 reads CASRGGSGYNEQFF. In DNA, the CDR3 is TGCGCCAGTAGAGGCGGGAGCGGGTACAATGAGCAGTTCTTC.

Of note for this clonotype: A much larger clone differs from this one at a single base, so this may be a read error. The genes are TRBV6-5 and TRBJ1-2; no reliable D call. CDR1 MNHEY and CDR2 SVGAGI come from the germline V gene. The CDR3 is 13 residues long. CDR3 sequence: CASSPRGIDGYIF. In nucleotides, the CDR3 is TGTGCCAGCAGTCCCCGGGGTATCGATGGCTACATCTTC.

This sequence joins TRBV4-1 and TRBJ1-2; D ambiguous. The CDR3 consists of 16 residues. Germline lookup yields CDR1 MGHRA and CDR2 YSYEKL. V lost 5 bases, J lost 7 bases, and 23 bases lay in between. The CDR3: CASSYAPAGPRGGYTF. The CDR3 DNA reads as TGCGCCAGCAGCTACGCCCCGGCCGGGCCGCGTGGTGGCTACACCTTC.

This sequence joins TRBV18 and TRBJ2-1; D is unresolved. The V gene lost 2 bases and the J gene lost 0 bases, with 8 bases spanning the gap. The CDR3 runs to 15 residues. CDR1 KGHSH and CDR2 LQKENI come from the germline V gene. The CDR3 reads CASSPMTSSYNEQFF. CDR3 in DNA: TGTGCCAGCTCACCAATGACGAGCTCCTACAATGAGCAGTTCTTC.

This clonotype has more than one count but fewer than ten. The J gene is TRBJ2-7, the V gene TRBV7-2; D is unclear. Trimming took 5 bases from V and 4 from J, leaving 18 bases between them. The CDR3 runs to 15 residues. Germline V gene sequence: CDR1 SGHTA, CDR2 FQGNSA. As DNA, the CDR3 is TGTGCCAGCAGCCCATACCCCCAAGGAGTGTACGAGCAGTACTTC. Its protein is CASSPYPQGVYEQYF.

In its sample, this clonotype is medium-sized. DNA of the CDR3: TGCAGCGTTGGACACGGAAAAAACACTGAAGCTTTCTTT. Translated: CSVGHGKNTEAFF. The chain combines TRBV29-1 with TRBJ1-1; D remains ambiguous. Trimming cost V 4 bases and J 2 bases, with 11 bases left between them. CDR1 is SQVTM and CDR2 is ANQGSEA in the germline V gene. The CDR3 consists of 13 residues.

Relative to its sample, this clonotype is medium-sized. The chain recombines TRBV7-3 with TRBJ2-1; D remains ambiguous. The ends were cut back, 2 bases at V and 4 bases at J, with 6 bases in the middle. The CDR3 spans 13 residues. The germline gives CDR1 SGHTA, CDR2 FQGTGA. The CDR3 sequence: CASSLGEYNEQFF. The DNA of the CDR3 is TGTGCCAGCAGCTTAGGAGAATACAATGAGCAGTTCTTC.

This clonotype has a handful of counts. J is TRBJ2-3 and V is TRBV6-5; TRBD2 matches at 7 bases. The CDR3 is 13 residues long. V lost 7 bases to trimming and J lost 4 bases; unmatched junction nucleotides: 5. Germline V gene data show CDR1 as MNHEY and CDR2 as SVGAGI. DNA for the CDR3: TGTGCCAGCAAGGCGGGAGTGGCAGATACGCAGTATTTT. It translates to CASKAGVADTQYF.

The gene calls are TRBV5-6 and TRBJ2-7; D possibly corresponds to TRBD1 (6 bases). V was pared by 1 base and J by 10 bases, with 18 bases between. The V gene's germline CDR1 is SGHDT and CDR2 YYEEEE. The CDR3 spans 14 residues. DNA for the CDR3: TGTGCCAGCAGCTTGAATCCGCAGGGGCAGGATCAGTACTTC. The encoded protein is CASSLNPQGQDQYF.

This clonotype is a singleton in its sample. The gene calls are TRBV6-2 or TRBV6-3 and TRBJ2-7, with 10 bases identical to TRBD2. V lost 5 bases to trimming and J lost 6 bases; unmatched junction nucleotides: 7. This CDR3 has 14 amino acids. Germline V lookup: CDR1 MNHEY, CDR2 SVGEGT. This CDR3 is CASSPGTSAFEQYF. CDR3 coding DNA: TGTGCCAGCAGTCCCGGGACTAGCGCTTTCGAGCAGTACTTC.

This rearrangement joins TRBV28 to TRBJ2-7; D is ambiguous. The length of the CDR3 is 12 residues. The germline V and J ends were trimmed by 8 bases and 1 base, with 9 bases remaining between them. In germline, CDR1 is MDHEN, CDR2 SYDVKM. In DNA, the CDR3 is TGTGCCAGCTCGTTAAGTTCCTACGAGCAGTACTTC. Translation: CASSLSSYEQYF.

The chain uses TRBV10-3 and TRBJ2-3; D may match TRBD1 or TRBD2 (5 bases each). Trimming shortened V by 10 bases and J by 2 bases, and 22 bases separated the two germline ends. The CDR3 contains 16 residues. CDR1 is ENHRY and CDR2 is SYGVKD in the germline V gene. This CDR3 reads CATTIGGATLTDTQYF. In DNA form, the CDR3 reads TGTGCCACTACAATTGGGGGAGCCACACTCACAGATACGCAGTATTTT.

Judged by abundance, this clonotype is medium-sized. V and J are TRBV20-1 and TRBJ2-7; the D is unclear. The CDR3 sequence is 14 residues long. V lost 5 bases and J 0 bases, leaving 14 bases between the germline ends. Germline CDR1 is DFQATT and CDR2 is SNEGSKA (reference sequence). The CDR3 loop reads CSADDGRDSYEQYF. The CDR3 bases are TGCAGTGCTGACGATGGCAGAGACTCCTACGAGCAGTACTTC.

This clonotype was counted between two and nine times. The chain uses TRBV7-3 and TRBJ2-3, with D perhaps TRBD1 (5 bases). V dropped 0 bases and J dropped 5 bases, with 9 bases sitting between them. The CDR3 has 14 amino acids. Germline lookup yields CDR1 SGHTA and CDR2 FQGTGA. This CDR3 is CASSLTAGRDTQYF. For the CDR3, the DNA is TGTGCCAGCAGCTTAACTGCAGGGCGAGATACGCAGTATTTT.

The chain links TRBV30 to TRBJ1-1; D is undetermined. The CDR3 length is 14 residues. Germline CDR1 is GTSNPN and CDR2 is SVGIG (reference sequence). V was pared by 3 bases and J by 5 bases, with 16 bases between. Here the CDR3 DNA reads TGTGCCTGGAGAGCCGAAGGCTTCAGGACTGAAGCTTTCTTT. It translates to CAWRAEGFRTEAFF.

This clonotype is medium-sized (0.01 to 0.1%) within its sample. V is TRBV6-1 and J is TRBJ2-1, with unresolved D. The CDR3 is 12 amino acids. Germline V gene data show CDR1 as MNHNS and CDR2 as SASEGT. V dropped 5 bases and J dropped 5 bases, with 7 bases sitting between them. The chain's CDR3 is CASSPRNNEQFF. As DNA, the CDR3 is TGTGCCAGCAGTCCCAGGAACAATGAGCAGTTCTTC.

This clonotype has more than one count but fewer than ten. The chain employs TRBV13 and TRBJ2-3, with 10 bases lining up with TRBD2. Germline values: CDR1 PRHDT, CDR2 FYEKMQ (reference sequence). After removal of 4 bases from V and 3 bases from J, the junction contained 13 bases not matched to a gene. This CDR3 has 18 residues. The CDR3 spells CASSSSFRTSGETDTQYF. The CDR3 DNA sequence: TGTGCCAGCAGCTCTTCCTTTAGGACTAGCGGAGAAACAGATACGCAGTATTTT.

The chain has TRBV11-2 and TRBJ2-1; D is tentatively TRBD1 or TRBD2 (5 bases each). V was pared by 5 bases and J by 6 bases, with 14 bases between. The germline V gene has CDR1 SGHAT and CDR2 FQNNGV. The CDR3 totals 14 residues. The CDR3 here is CASSHGTGGNEQFF. The CDR3 nucleotides read TGTGCCAGCAGCCACGGGACGGGCGGCAATGAGCAGTTCTTC.

This clonotype was detected a few times. The chain is built from TRBV6-5 and TRBJ2-1; D perhaps matches TRBD1 (6 bases). Trimming pared 6 bases from V and 5 bases from J, leaving 14 bases between. The length of the CDR3 is 14 residues. The germline CDR1 and CDR2 sequences are MNHEY and SVGAGI. The CDR3 nucleotides read TGTGCCAGCAGAGGACAGACTTTCAACAATGAGCAGTTCTTC. Amino acid sequence: CASRGQTFNNEQFF.